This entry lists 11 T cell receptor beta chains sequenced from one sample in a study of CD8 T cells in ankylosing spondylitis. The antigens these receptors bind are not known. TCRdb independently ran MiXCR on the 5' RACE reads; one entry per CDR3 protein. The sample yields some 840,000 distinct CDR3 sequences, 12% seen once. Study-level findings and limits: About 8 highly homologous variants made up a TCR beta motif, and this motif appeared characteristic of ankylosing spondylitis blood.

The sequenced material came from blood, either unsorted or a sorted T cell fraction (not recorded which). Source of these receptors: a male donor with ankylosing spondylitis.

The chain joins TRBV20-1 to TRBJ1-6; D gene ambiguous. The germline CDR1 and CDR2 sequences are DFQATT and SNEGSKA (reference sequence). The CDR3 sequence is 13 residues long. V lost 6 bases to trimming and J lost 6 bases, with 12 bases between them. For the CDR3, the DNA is TGCAGTGCCCGCGGGGTGTTTAATTCACCCCTCCACTTT. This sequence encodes CSARGVFNSPLHF.

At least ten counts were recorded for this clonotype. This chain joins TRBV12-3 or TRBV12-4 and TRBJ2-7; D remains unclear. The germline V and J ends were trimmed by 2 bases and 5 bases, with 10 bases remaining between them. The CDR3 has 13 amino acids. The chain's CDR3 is CASSLRASHEQYF. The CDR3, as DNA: TGTGCCAGCAGTTTAAGGGCCTCGCACGAGCAGTACTTC.

The CDR3 region has the DNA TGTGCCAGCAGTCCCCCGGGTTATACGCAGTATTTT. This translates into CASSPPGYTQYF. This chain joins TRBV6-5 and TRBJ2-3; D not resolved. The germline gives CDR1 MNHEY, CDR2 SVGAGI. Trimming pared 5 bases from V and 7 bases from J, leaving 10 bases between. CDR3 length: 12 amino acids.

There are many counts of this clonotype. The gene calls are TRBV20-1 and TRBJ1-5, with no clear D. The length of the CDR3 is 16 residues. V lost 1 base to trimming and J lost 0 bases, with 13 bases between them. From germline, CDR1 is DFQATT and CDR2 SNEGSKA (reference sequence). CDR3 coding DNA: TGCAGTGCTAGAGTTCTTTGGAAGGATAGCAATCAGCCCCAGCATTTT. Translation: CSARVLWKDSNQPQHF.

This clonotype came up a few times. The CDR3 bases are TGCAGTGCTATATCCCCCTACCAGGGAGAAGGTTCACCCCTCCACTTT. It translates to CSAISPYQGEGSPLHF. The J gene is TRBJ1-6, the V gene TRBV20-1; tentative D call: TRBD1 (5 bases). Per germline, CDR1 DFQATT and CDR2 SNEGSKA (reference sequence). Trimming pared 4 bases from V and 9 bases from J, leaving 22 bases between. There are 16 residues in the CDR3.

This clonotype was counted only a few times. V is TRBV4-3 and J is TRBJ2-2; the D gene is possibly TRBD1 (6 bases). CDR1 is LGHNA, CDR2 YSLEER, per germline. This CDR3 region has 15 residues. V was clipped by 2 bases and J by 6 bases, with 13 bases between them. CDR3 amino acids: CASSQHHRESGELFF. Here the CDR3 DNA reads TGCGCCAGCAGCCAACATCACAGGGAATCCGGGGAGCTGTTTTTT.

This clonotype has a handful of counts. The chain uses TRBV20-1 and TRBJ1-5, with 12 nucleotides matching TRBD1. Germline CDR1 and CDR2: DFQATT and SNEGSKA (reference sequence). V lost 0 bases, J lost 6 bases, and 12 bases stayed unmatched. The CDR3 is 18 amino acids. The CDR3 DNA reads TGCAGTGCTAGAGATTACGGCCAAGGGACAGGGGGCGTTCAGCCCCAGCATTTT. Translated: CSARDYGQGTGGVQPQHF.

The CDR3 spells CASSPNPLDLSTDTQYF. In DNA form, the CDR3 reads TGCGCCAGCAGTCCCAACCCCCTTGACCTGAGCACAGATACGCAGTATTTT. The chain links TRBV5-1 to TRBJ2-3; D is unresolved. V was pared by 5 bases and J by 0 bases, with 19 bases between. CDR3 length: 17 residues. Germline lookup yields CDR1 SGHRS and CDR2 YFSETQ.

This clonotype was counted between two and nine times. The CDR3: CASSLEGRDRPPRQPQHF. DNA for the CDR3: TGTGCCAGCAGCTTAGAGGGACGGGACAGACCCCCTAGGCAGCCCCAGCATTTT. V usage is TRBV7-8 and J usage is TRBJ1-5; TRBD1 matches at 7 bases. Germline CDR1 SGHVS, CDR2 FQNEAQ. The CDR3 runs 18 residues. V was pared by 1 base and J by 7 bases, with 16 bases of the junction left unmatched.

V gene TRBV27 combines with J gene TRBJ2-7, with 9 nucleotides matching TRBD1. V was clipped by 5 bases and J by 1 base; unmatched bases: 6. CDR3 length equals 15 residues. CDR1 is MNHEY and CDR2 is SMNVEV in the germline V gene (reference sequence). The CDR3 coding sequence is TGTGCCAGCAGTAGACAGGGGGGGAGGTCCTACGAGCAGTACTTC. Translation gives CASSRQGGRSYEQYF.

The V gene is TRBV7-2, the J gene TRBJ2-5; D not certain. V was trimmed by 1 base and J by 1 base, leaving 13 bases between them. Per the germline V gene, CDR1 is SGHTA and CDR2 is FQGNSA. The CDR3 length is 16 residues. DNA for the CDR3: TGTGCCAGCAGCTTAGTAGGTTCCCTAATCCAAGAGACCCAGTACTTC. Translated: CASSLVGSLIQETQYF. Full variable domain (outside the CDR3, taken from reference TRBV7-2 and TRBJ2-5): GAGVSQSPSNKVTEKGKDVELRCDPISGHTALYWYRQSLGQGLEFLIYFQGNSAPDKSGLPSDRFSAERTGGSVSTLTIQRTQQEDSAVYLCASSLVGSLIQETQYFGPGTRLLVL.